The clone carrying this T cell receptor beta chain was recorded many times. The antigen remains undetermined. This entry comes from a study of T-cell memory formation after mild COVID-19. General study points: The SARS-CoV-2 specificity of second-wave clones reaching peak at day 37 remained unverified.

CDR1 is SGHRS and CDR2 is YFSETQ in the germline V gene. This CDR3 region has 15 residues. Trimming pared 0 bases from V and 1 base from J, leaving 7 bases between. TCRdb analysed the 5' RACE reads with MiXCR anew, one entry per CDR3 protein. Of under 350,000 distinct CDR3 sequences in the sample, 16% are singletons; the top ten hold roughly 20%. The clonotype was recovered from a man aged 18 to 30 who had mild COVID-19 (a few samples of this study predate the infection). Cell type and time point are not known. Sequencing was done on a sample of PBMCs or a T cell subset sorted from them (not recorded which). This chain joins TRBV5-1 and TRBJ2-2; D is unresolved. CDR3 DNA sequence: TGCGCCAGCAGCTTGGCTACAGTGAACACCGGGGAGCTGTTTTTT. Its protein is CASSLATVNTGELFF.